This T cell receptor (beta chain) was profiled in a study of shared clonotypes between healthy human individuals. Turning to the study itself: Plates per donor: three CD4 naive, three CD4 memory, two CD8 naive, one CD8 memory. Findings of the study overall: Larger estimated richness was generally seen in naive subsets than in memory subsets. Compared with clonotypes that all four donors shared, non-shared clonotypes had lower generation probabilities.

TCRdb's copy holds only in-frame clones and misses some; the assay was immunoSEQ multiplex PCR. This table has about 1.5 million clones, around 95% appearing once. A remark on this clone: Its antigen is as yet unknown.

Naive CD4+ cells were CD45RA-selected; the remaining cells were memory. The TCR was taken from a young man in good health. Input material: naive CD4+ T cells sorted from blood. As for subset: CD45RA+ positively selected.

The CDR3 sequence is CASSVEPRDALYGYTF. The CDR3 coding sequence is TGTGCCAGCAGCGTAGAGCCCCGGGATGCCCTCTATGGCTACACCTTC. The chain couples TRBV9 to TRBJ1-2; D is ambiguous. The CDR3 is 16 amino acids. V dropped 0 bases and J dropped 4 bases, with 16 bases sitting between them. The V gene's germline CDR1 is SGDLS and CDR2 YYNGEE.